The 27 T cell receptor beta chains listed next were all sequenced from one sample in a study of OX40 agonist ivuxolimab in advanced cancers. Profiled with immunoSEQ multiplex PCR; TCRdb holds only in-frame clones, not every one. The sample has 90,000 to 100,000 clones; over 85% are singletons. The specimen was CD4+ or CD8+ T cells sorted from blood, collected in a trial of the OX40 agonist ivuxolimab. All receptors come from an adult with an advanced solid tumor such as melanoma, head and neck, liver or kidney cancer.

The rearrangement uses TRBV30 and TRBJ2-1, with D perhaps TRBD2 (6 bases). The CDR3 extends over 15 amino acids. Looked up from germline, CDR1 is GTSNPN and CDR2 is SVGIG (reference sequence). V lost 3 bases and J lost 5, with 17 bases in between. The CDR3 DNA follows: TGTGCCTGGAGCCTGACATGGGGGGTCCACAATGAGCAGTTCTTC. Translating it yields CAWSLTWGVHNEQFF.

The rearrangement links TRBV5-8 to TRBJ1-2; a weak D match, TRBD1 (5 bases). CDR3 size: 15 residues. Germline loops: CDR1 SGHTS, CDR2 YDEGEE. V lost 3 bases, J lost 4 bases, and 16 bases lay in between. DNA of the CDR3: TGTGCCAGCAGCTACGGGGCCTCTTCCCCCTATGGCTACACCTTC. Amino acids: CASSYGASSPYGYTF.

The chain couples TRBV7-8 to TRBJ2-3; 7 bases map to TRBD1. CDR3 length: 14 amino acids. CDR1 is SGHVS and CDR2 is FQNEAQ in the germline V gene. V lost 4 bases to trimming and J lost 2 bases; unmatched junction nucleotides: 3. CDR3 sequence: CASSWTGDTDTQYF. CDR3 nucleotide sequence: TGTGCCAGCAGCTGGACAGGAGACACAGATACGCAGTATTTT.

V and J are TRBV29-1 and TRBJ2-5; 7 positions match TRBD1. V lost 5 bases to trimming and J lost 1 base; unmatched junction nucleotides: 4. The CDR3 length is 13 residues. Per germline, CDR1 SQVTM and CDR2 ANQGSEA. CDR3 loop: CSVRDSPQETQYF. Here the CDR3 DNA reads TGCAGCGTTCGGGACAGTCCCCAAGAGACCCAGTACTTC. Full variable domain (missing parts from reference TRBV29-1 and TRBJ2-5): SAVISQKPSRDICQRGTSLTIQCQVDSQVTMMFWYRQQPGQSLTLIATANQGSEATYESGFVIDKFPISRPNLTFSTLTVSNMSPEDSSIYLCSVRDSPQETQYFGPGTRLLVL.

As DNA, the CDR3 is TGTGCCAGCAGCTCACAGGGGAGCAATCAGCCCCAGCATTTT. Protein sequence: CASSSQGSNQPQHF. The V gene is TRBV7-2, the J gene TRBJ1-5; TRBD1 matches 7 bases. The V gene end was trimmed by 4 bases and the J gene end by 1 base; junction bases not matched to a gene: 1. Germline V gene sequence: CDR1 SGHTA, CDR2 FQGNSA. This CDR3 comprises 14 residues.

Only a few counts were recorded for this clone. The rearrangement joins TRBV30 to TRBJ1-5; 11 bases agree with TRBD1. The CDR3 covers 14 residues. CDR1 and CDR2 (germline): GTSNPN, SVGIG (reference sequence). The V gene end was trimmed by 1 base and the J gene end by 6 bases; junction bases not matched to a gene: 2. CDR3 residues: CAWSGTGGFQPQHF. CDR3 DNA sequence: TGTGCCTGGAGTGGGACAGGGGGCTTTCAGCCCCAGCATTTT.

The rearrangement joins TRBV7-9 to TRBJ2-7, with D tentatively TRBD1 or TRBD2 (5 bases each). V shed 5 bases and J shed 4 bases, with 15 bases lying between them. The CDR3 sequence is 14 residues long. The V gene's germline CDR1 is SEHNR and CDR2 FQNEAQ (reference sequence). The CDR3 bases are TGTGCCAGCAGCCCAGCCGGGGCTGTATACGAGCAGTACTTC. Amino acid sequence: CASSPAGAVYEQYF.

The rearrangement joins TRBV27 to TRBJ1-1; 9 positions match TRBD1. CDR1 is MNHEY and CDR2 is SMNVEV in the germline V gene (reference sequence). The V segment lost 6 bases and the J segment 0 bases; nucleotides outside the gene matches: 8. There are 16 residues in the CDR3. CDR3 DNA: TGTGCCAGCAGCCAATGGACAGGGGCCATGAACACTGAAGCTTTCTTT. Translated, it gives CASSQWTGAMNTEAFF.

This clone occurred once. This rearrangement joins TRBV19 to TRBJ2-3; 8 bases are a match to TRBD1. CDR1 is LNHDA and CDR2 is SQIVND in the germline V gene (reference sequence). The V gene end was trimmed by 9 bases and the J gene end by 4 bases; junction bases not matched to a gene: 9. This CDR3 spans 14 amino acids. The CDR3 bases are TGTGCCAGCAGAGATCAGGGGGCCTCAGATACGCAGTATTTT. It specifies CASRDQGASDTQYF.

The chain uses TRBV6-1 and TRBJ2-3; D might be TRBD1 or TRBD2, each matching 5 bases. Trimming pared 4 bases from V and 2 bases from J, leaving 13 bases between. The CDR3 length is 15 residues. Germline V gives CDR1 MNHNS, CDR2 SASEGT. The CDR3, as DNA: TGTGCCAGCAGTGCAAAAGGGACGTCCACAGATACGCAGTATTTT. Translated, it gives CASSAKGTSTDTQYF.

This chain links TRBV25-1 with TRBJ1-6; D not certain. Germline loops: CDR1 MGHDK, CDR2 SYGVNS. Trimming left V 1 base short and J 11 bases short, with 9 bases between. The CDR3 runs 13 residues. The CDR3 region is CASSESASPPLHF. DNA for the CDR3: TGTGCCAGCAGTGAATCGGCGAGCCCACCCCTCCACTTT.

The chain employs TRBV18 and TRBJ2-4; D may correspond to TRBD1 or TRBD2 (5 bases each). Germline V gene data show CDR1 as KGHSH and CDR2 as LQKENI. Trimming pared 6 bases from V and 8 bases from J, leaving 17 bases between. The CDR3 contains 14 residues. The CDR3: CASSKGPADDIQYF. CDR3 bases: TGTGCCAGCTCCAAGGGGCCAGCGGACGACATTCAGTACTTC.

This chain's CDR3 is CASSEGPRTGNTQYF. In DNA form, the CDR3 reads TGCGCCAGCAGTGAAGGGCCCCGGACGGGAAATACGCAGTATTTT. The rearrangement joins TRBV10-1 to TRBJ2-3; perhaps TRBD2 as D (5 bases). In germline, CDR1 is WNHNN, CDR2 SYGVQD (reference sequence). The CDR3 consists of 15 residues. Trimming left V 3 bases short and J 7 bases short, with 17 bases between.

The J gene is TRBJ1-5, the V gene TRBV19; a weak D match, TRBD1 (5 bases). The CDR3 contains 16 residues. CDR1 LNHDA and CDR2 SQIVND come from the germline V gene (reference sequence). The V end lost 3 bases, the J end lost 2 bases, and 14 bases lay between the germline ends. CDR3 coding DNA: TGTGCCAGTAGTATCCTGGGCGTCAGGGGCAATCAGCCCCAGCATTTT. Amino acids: CASSILGVRGNQPQHF. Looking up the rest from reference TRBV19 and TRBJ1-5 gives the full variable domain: DGGITQSPKYLFRKEGQNVTLSCEQNLNHDAMYWYRQDPGQGLRLIYYSQIVNDFQKGDIAEGYSVSREKKESFPLTVTSAQKNPTAFYLCASSILGVRGNQPQHFGDGTRLSIL.

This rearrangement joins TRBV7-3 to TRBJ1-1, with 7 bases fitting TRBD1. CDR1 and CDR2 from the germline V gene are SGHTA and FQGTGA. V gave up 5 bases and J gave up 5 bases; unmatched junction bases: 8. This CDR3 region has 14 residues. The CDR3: CASSQTGIQTEAFF. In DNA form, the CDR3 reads TGTGCCAGCAGCCAGACAGGGATCCAGACTGAAGCTTTCTTT.

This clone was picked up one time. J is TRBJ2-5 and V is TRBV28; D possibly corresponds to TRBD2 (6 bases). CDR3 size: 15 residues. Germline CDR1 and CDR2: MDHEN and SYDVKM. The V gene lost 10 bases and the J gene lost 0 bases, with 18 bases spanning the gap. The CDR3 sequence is CAISTGGADQETQYF. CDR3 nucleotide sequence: TGTGCCATCTCCACCGGGGGAGCAGACCAAGAGACCCAGTACTTC. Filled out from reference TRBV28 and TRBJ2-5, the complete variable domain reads DVKVTQSSRYLVKRTGEKVFLECVQDMDHENMFWYRQDPGLGLRLIYFSYDVKMKEKGDIPEGYSVSREKKERFSLILESASTNQTSMYLCAISTGGADQETQYFGPGTRLLVL.

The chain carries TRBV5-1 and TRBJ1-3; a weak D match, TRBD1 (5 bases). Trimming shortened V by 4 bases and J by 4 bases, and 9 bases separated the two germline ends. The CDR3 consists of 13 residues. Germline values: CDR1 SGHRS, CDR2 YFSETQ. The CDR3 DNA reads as TGCGCCAGCAGCCCCGGGGGAGGAAACACCATATATTTT. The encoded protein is CASSPGGGNTIYF.

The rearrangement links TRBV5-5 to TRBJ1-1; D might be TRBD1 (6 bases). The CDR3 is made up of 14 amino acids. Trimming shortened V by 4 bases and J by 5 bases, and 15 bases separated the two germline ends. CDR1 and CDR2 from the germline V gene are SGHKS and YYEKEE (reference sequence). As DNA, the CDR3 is TGTGCCAGCAGCGCGAGCCAGGGGAGAACTGAAGCTTTCTTT. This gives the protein CASSASQGRTEAFF.

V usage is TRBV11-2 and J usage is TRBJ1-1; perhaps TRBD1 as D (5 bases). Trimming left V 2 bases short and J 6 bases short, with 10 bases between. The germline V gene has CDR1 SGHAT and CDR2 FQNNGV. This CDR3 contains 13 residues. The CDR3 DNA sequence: TGTGCCAGCAGCTTATCACGGGGGGCTGAAGCTTTCTTT. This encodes CASSLSRGAEAFF.

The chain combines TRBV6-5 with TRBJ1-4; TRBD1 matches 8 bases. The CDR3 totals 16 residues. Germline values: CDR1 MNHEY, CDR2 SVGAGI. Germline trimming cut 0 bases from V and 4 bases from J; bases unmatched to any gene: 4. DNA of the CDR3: TGTGCCAGCAGTTACTCCCAGGGGGCGAATAATGAAAAACTGTTTTTT. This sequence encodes CASSYSQGANNEKLFF.

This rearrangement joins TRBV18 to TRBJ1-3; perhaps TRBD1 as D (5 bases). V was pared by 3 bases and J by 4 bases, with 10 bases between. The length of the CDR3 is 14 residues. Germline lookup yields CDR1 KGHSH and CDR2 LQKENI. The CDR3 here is CASSPPGSGNTIYF. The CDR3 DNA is TGTGCCAGCTCACCGCCAGGGTCGGGAAACACCATATATTTT.

DNA for the CDR3: TGTGCCATCAGTGAGAGGAAGCCAGGGGGCGCGTCCACTGAAGCTTTCTTT. Translating it yields CAISERKPGGASTEAFF. The chain has TRBV10-3 and TRBJ1-1, with TRBD1 identical over 8 bases. The germline CDR1 and CDR2 sequences are ENHRY and SYGVKD. V shed 2 bases and J 4 bases; nucleotides not matched to a gene: 12. The CDR3 contains 17 residues.

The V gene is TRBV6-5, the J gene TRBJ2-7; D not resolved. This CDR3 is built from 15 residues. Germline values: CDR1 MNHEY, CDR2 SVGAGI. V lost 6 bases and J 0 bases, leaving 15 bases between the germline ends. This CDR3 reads CASSETGGPSYEQYF. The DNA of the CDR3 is TGTGCCAGCAGCGAAACTGGTGGGCCCTCCTACGAGCAGTACTTC.

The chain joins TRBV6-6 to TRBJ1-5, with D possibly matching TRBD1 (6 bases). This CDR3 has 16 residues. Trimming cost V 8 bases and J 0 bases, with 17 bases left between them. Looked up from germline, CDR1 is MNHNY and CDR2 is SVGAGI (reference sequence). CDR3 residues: CASLGGLGYSNQPQHF. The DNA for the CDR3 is TGTGCCAGCTTAGGGGGACTTGGGTATAGCAATCAGCCCCAGCATTTT.

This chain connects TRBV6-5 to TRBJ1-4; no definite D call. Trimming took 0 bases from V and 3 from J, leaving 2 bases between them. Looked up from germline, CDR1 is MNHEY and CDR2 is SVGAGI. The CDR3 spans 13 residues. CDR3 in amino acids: CASSYSANEKLFF. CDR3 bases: TGTGCCAGCAGTTACTCGGCTAATGAAAAACTGTTTTTT.

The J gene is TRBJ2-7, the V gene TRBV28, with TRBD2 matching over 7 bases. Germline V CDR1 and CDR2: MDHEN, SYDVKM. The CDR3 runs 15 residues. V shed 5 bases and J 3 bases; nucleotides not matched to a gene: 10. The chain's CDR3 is CASSAGGMRVYEQYF. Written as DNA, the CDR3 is TGTGCCAGCAGTGCCGGGGGGATGAGGGTCTACGAGCAGTACTTC.

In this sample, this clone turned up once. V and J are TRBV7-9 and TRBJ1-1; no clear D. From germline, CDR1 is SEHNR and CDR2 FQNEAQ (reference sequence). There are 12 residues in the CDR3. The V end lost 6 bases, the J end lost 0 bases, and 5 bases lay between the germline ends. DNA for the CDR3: TGTGCCAGCAGTGGACTGAACACTGAAGCTTTCTTT. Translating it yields CASSGLNTEAFF.